These 22 T cell receptor beta chains share one sample of origin, sequenced in a study of cytomegalovirus exposure and HLA in healthy donors. Primers for the PCR totalled 60 Vbeta and 13 Jbeta. The assay was immunoSEQ multiplex PCR, and TCRdb's table has in-frame clones only and misses some. The data hold roughly 190,000 clones, with roughly 80% observed a single time. Sequenced: PBMCs. Source of these receptors: a man aged 35 to 55 in good health and CMV-seropositive.

The chain employs TRBV7-9 and TRBJ1-1; a possible D gene is TRBD1 (6 bases). The germline CDR1 and CDR2 sequences are SEHNR and FQNEAQ (reference sequence). The CDR3 has 15 amino acids. Between the trimmed V and J ends, which lost 4 bases and 0 bases, there was a span of 12 bases. Here the CDR3 reads CASSSQGIMNTEAFF. The CDR3 DNA reads as TGTGCCAGCAGCTCGCAGGGGATCATGAACACTGAAGCTTTCTTT.

The chain has TRBV30 and TRBJ2-5; 8 bases line up with TRBD1. The V gene's germline CDR1 is GTSNPN and CDR2 SVGIG (reference sequence). The ends lost 3 bases at V and 5 bases at J; junction bases unmatched: 14. The CDR3 totals 16 residues. CDR3 bases: TGTGCCTGGAGGGTCGACGGCCAGGGGGCGCGGGAGACCCAGTACTTC. This sequence encodes CAWRVDGQGARETQYF.

This chain uses TRBV7-2 with TRBJ2-5; 9 nucleotides match TRBD2. CDR1 is SGHTA and CDR2 is FQGNSA in the germline V gene. V shed 6 bases, J shed 3 bases, and the junction held 5 bases outside the gene matches. The length of the CDR3 is 14 residues. For the CDR3, the DNA is TGTGCCAGCAGATCCCCTAGCGGGGAAGAGACCCAGTACTTC. Residues: CASRSPSGEETQYF.

The CDR3 coding sequence is TGTGCCAGCAGCTTAGTTTCAGGGGGCGAGCAGCCCCAGCATTTT. Amino acids: CASSLVSGGEQPQHF. This chain uses TRBV7-2 with TRBJ1-5; 8 bases map to TRBD1. CDR1 is SGHTA, CDR2 FQGNSA, per germline. J gave up 7 bases and V 1 base, and 6 bases lay outside the gene matches. The CDR3 runs 15 residues.

V and J are TRBV9 and TRBJ2-1; TRBD1 might be the D (5 bases). Deletions cut 4 bases from V and 0 bases from J, with 14 bases between. Per germline, CDR1 SGDLS and CDR2 YYNGEE. This CDR3 region has 16 residues. The CDR3 bases are TGTGCCAGCAGCTCTTTTCGACAGAGCTCCTACAATGAGCAGTTCTTC. Its protein is CASSSFRQSSYNEQFF.

The genes are TRBV5-4 and TRBJ1-5; weak D call: TRBD1 (5 bases). The CDR3 length is 14 residues. Germline V lookup: CDR1 SGHNT, CDR2 YYREEE (reference sequence). V was trimmed by 2 bases and J by 4 bases, leaving 10 bases between them. Here the CDR3 reads CASSLGGANQPQHF. The CDR3 DNA sequence: TGTGCCAGCAGCTTAGGAGGGGCTAATCAGCCCCAGCATTTT.

The CDR3 loop reads CASSDYRTSGGATGELFF. CDR3 DNA: TGTGCCAGCAGCGACTATCGGACTAGCGGGGGGGCCACCGGGGAGCTGTTTTTT. This chain uses TRBV5-4 with TRBJ2-2; 15 bases are shared with TRBD2. Trimming removed 4 bases from V and 4 bases from J; junction bases left unmatched: 8. This CDR3 is built from 18 residues. Germline V gene sequence: CDR1 SGHNT, CDR2 YYREEE (reference sequence).

The chain couples TRBV6-1 to TRBJ2-3, with a weak D call TRBD1 (6 bases). Trimming took off 4 bases at V and 4 bases at J, with 9 bases between the two ends. The CDR3 totals 13 residues. From germline, CDR1 is MNHNS and CDR2 SASEGT. The CDR3 sequence: CASSATGPDTQYF. The CDR3 bases are TGTGCCAGCAGTGCTACAGGGCCAGATACGCAGTATTTT.

In regard to this clone: The junction departs from the called germline gene at one end, perhaps through a read error. The gene calls are TRBV5-1 and TRBJ2-1, with a tentative D call TRBD2 (6 bases). The CDR3 is 12 residues long. The germline V gene encodes CDR1 SGHRS and CDR2 YFSETQ. CDR3 sequence reads: CASSLAGNEQFF. The CDR3 region has the DNA TGCGCCAGCAGTTTGGCGGGGAATGAGCAGTTCTTC. The variable domain in full, completed from reference TRBV5-1 and TRBJ2-1, reads KAGVTQTPRYLIKTRGQQVTLSCSPISGHRSVSWYQQTPGQGLQFLFEYFSETQRNKGNFPGRFSGRQFSNSRSEMNVSTLELGDSALYLCASSLAGNEQFFGPGTRLTVL.

The chain recombines TRBV19 with TRBJ2-5; the match to TRBD1 covers 8 bases. Per germline, CDR1 LNHDA and CDR2 SQIVND (reference sequence). J gave up 4 bases and V 2 bases, and 6 bases lay outside the gene matches. The CDR3 covers 15 residues. CDR3 amino acids: CASSINRGSGETQYF. The CDR3 nucleotides are TGTGCCAGTAGTATAAACAGGGGGAGTGGAGAGACCCAGTACTTC. Together with reference TRBV19 and TRBJ2-5, the CDR3 gives the full variable domain: DGGITQSPKYLFRKEGQNVTLSCEQNLNHDAMYWYRQDPGQGLRLIYYSQIVNDFQKGDIAEGYSVSREKKESFPLTVTSAQKNPTAFYLCASSINRGSGETQYFGPGTRLLVL.

The chain carries TRBV18 and TRBJ1-5; TRBD1 matches 8 bases. Germline-derived CDR1 and CDR2 are KGHSH and LQKENI. V gave up 3 bases and J gave up 4 bases; unmatched junction bases: 11. This CDR3 is 17 amino acids long. The CDR3 nucleotides are TGTGCCAGCTCACCTCCCGGGACAGGTCTTTCTAATCAGCCCCAGCATTTT. As protein: CASSPPGTGLSNQPQHF.

This chain links TRBV28 with TRBJ2-5, with a possible D match to TRBD2 (5 bases). Per the germline V gene, CDR1 is MDHEN and CDR2 is SYDVKM. Trimming stripped 3 bases from V and 1 base from J, with 9 bases between. The CDR3 extends over 14 amino acids. The CDR3: CASSFTRGQETQYF. CDR3 DNA: TGTGCCAGCAGTTTCACCCGGGGCCAAGAGACCCAGTACTTC. Full variable domain (rest looked up from reference TRBV28 and TRBJ2-5): DVKVTQSSRYLVKRTGEKVFLECVQDMDHENMFWYRQDPGLGLRLIYFSYDVKMKEKGDIPEGYSVSREKKERFSLILESASTNQTSMYLCASSFTRGQETQYFGPGTRLLVL.

V is TRBV29-1 and J is TRBJ2-1, with D possibly matching TRBD2 (5 bases). Trimming left V 2 bases short and J 0 bases short, with 20 bases between. This CDR3 spans 18 amino acids. Germline V CDR1 and CDR2: SQVTM, ANQGSEA. The CDR3 sequence: CSVEQITRTASSYNEQFF. In DNA form, the CDR3 reads TGCAGCGTTGAACAAATCACGCGGACTGCGAGCTCCTACAATGAGCAGTTCTTC.

This clone was counted only a few times. CDR3 bases: TGTGCCAGCAGCGTAGGAGAATCTAGCAATCAGCCCCAGCATTTT. Its translation is CASSVGESSNQPQHF. The chain joins TRBV9 to TRBJ1-5, with unresolved D. From germline, CDR1 is SGDLS and CDR2 YYNGEE. The CDR3 runs to 15 residues. V was clipped by 0 bases and J by 0 bases, with 7 bases between them.

The V call is TRBV30, the J call TRBJ2-5; D is possibly TRBD2 (5 bases). The CDR3 length is 12 residues. V was cut by 1 base and J by 5 bases, with 8 bases left in between. Germline V gene sequence: CDR1 GTSNPN, CDR2 SVGIG (reference sequence). The DNA of the CDR3 is TGTGCCTGGAGTGCTACTAGGGAGACCCAGTACTTC. It specifies CAWSATRETQYF. Variable domain in full (rest from reference TRBV30 and TRBJ2-5): SQTIHQWPATLVQPVGSPLSLECTVEGTSNPNLYWYRQAAGRGLQLLFYSVGIGQISSEVPQNLSASRPQDRQFILSSKKLLLSDSGFYLCAWSATRETQYFGPGTRLLVL.

J is TRBJ2-3 and V is TRBV7-8, with TRBD2 identical over 10 bases. The V gene end was trimmed by 1 base and the J gene end by 4 bases; junction bases not matched to a gene: 11. The CDR3 runs to 18 residues. The germline gives CDR1 SGHVS, CDR2 FQNEAQ. The CDR3 reads CASSLGAGTSEVSDTQYF. DNA for the CDR3: TGTGCCAGCAGCTTAGGTGCCGGGACTAGCGAGGTCTCAGATACGCAGTATTTT.

This rearrangement joins TRBV2 to TRBJ1-1, with D perhaps TRBD1 (5 bases). The CDR3 runs to 11 residues. Germline V gives CDR1 SNHLY, CDR2 FYNNEI. The CDR3 DNA follows: TGTGCTCGGGGGGAGAACACTGAAGCTTTCTTT. Residues: CARGENTEAFF.

In its sample, this clone was seen a few times. V is TRBV28 and J is TRBJ1-2, with a weak D call TRBD1 (6 bases). The V end was cut by 6 bases, the J end by 6 bases, with 14 bases between. Germline V CDR1 and CDR2: MDHEN, SYDVKM. The CDR3 loop spans 13 amino acids. The CDR3 here is CASSSRPGDGYTF. DNA for the CDR3: TGTGCCAGCAGCTCCCGCCCAGGGGATGGCTACACCTTC.

V and J are TRBV11-3 and TRBJ1-1; D unresolved. Trimming left V 3 bases short and J 4 bases short, with 9 bases between. Germline V gene sequence: CDR1 SGHNT, CDR2 YENEEA. This CDR3 has 13 amino acids. CDR3 protein: CASSLRMGTEAFF. CDR3 in DNA: TGTGCCAGCAGCTTGAGGATGGGCACTGAAGCTTTCTTT.

This clone was counted a single time. This chain uses TRBV30 with TRBJ2-2; D remains ambiguous. Trimming took off 3 bases at V and 4 bases at J, with 9 bases between the two ends. Germline V lookup: CDR1 GTSNPN, CDR2 SVGIG (reference sequence). The CDR3 extends over 13 amino acids. The CDR3 region is CAWSAVGTGELFF. DNA for the CDR3: TGTGCCTGGAGCGCAGTTGGCACCGGGGAGCTGTTTTTT.

The chain recombines TRBV7-9 with TRBJ1-6; D remains unclear. The V and J ends lost 8 bases and 10 bases respectively, with 15 bases between them. CDR3 length equals 13 residues. Germline V gene sequence: CDR1 SEHNR, CDR2 FQNEAQ (reference sequence). This chain's CDR3 is CASDSGPVSPLHF. Here the CDR3 DNA reads TGTGCCAGCGATTCGGGTCCGGTCTCACCCCTCCACTTT.

The chain couples TRBV7-2 to TRBJ2-7, with D possibly matching TRBD1 (6 bases). The CDR3 sequence is 15 residues long. Trimming pared 1 base from V and 7 bases from J, leaving 17 bases between. Germline V gene lookup returns CDR1 SGHTA and CDR2 FQGNSA. The CDR3 DNA is TGTGCCAGCAGCTTAGTGGCGACAGGTACAGAAGAGCAGTACTTC. As protein: CASSLVATGTEEQYF.